The 21 T cell receptor beta chains below all came from one sample that was sequenced in a study of shared clonotypes between healthy human individuals. TCRdb's copy holds only in-frame clones and misses some; the assay was immunoSEQ multiplex PCR. The sample lists about 670,000 clones, around 72% occurring once. The specimen was memory CD4+ T cells sorted from blood. The subset denotes: CD45RA-negative fraction. The source is a woman in her twenties or thirties in good health.

The genes are TRBV28 and TRBJ1-5, with D unresolved. From germline, CDR1 is MDHEN and CDR2 SYDVKM. The ends were cut back, 6 bases at V and 0 bases at J, with 3 bases in the middle. CDR3 length equals 12 residues. The DNA of the CDR3 is TGTGCCAGCAGCAATAGCAATCAGCCCCAGCATTTT. Amino acids: CASSNSNQPQHF.

In regard to this clone: The sample contains more than one DNA sequence encoding this CDR3. This chain links TRBV2 with TRBJ1-4, with 11 bases lining up with TRBD1. The CDR3 has 12 amino acids. In germline, CDR1 is SNHLY, CDR2 FYNNEI. Trimming cost V 8 bases and J 7 bases; bases outside gene matches: 0. CDR3 amino acids: CASGTGGEKLFF. The CDR3 region has the DNA TGTGCCAGCGGGACAGGGGGTGAAAAACTGTTTTTT.

In its sample, this clone was seen a few times. Other DNA sequences in the same sample also yield this CDR3. The chain employs TRBV5-1 and TRBJ1-1, with D tentatively TRBD1 (5 bases). The germline V gene encodes CDR1 SGHRS and CDR2 YFSETQ. V was clipped by 2 bases and J by 2 bases, with 10 bases between them. The CDR3 is 14 residues long. CDR3 amino acids: CASSLLRGNTEAFF. DNA of the CDR3: TGCGCCAGCAGCTTATTAAGGGGAAACACTGAAGCTTTCTTT.

The chain carries TRBV6-5 and TRBJ2-5; the D is unclear. CDR3 length: 13 amino acids. Trimming took 7 bases from V and 0 from J, leaving 9 bases between them. Germline V gene lookup returns CDR1 MNHEY and CDR2 SVGAGI. CDR3 loop: CASKHKYQETQYF. CDR3 bases: TGTGCCAGCAAGCACAAGTACCAAGAGACCCAGTACTTC.

V gene TRBV10-3 combines with J gene TRBJ1-1; tentatively, D is TRBD1 (5 bases). V dropped 8 bases and J dropped 6 bases, with 16 bases sitting between them. The CDR3 totals 13 residues. Looked up from germline, CDR1 is ENHRY and CDR2 is SYGVKD. The CDR3 nucleotides read TGTGCCATCCAGCGGGACGGTGGGTCTGAAGCTTTCTTT. The encoded protein is CAIQRDGGSEAFF.

This rearrangement joins TRBV19 to TRBJ2-5; D tentatively reads TRBD1 or TRBD2 (5 bases each). The J call may be mistaken, given a closer DNA end match to TRBJ2-7. Germline V CDR1 and CDR2: LNHDA, SQIVND (reference sequence). The CDR3 sequence is 14 residues long. The CDR3 loop is CASGTSFGINEQYF. CDR3 DNA sequence: TGTGCCAGTGGGACCTCCTTCGGGATTAACGAGCAGTACTTC.

As regards this clone: Different DNA sequences within this sample yield the same CDR3. This chain uses TRBV18 with TRBJ2-3, with 8 bases fitting TRBD2. The germline gives CDR1 KGHSH, CDR2 LQKENI. Trimming removed 2 bases from V and 3 bases from J; junction bases left unmatched: 4. This CDR3 has 15 amino acids. The CDR3 protein is CASSPVLAGTDTQYF. The CDR3 DNA reads TGTGCCAGCTCACCAGTTTTAGCGGGAACAGATACGCAGTATTTT.

This clone has a single count. The chain joins TRBV5-1 to TRBJ2-1; D unclear. The length of the CDR3 is 13 residues. Germline V lookup: CDR1 SGHRS, CDR2 YFSETQ. V was clipped by 1 base and J by 8 bases, with 10 bases between them. The CDR3 reads CASSLLGPDEQFF. The CDR3 DNA reads TGCGCCAGCAGCTTGCTCGGCCCCGATGAGCAGTTCTTC.

This clone was counted many times. Distinct nucleotide sequences in the sample also encode this CDR3. The chain couples TRBV4-1 to TRBJ2-3; D is uncertain. Germline-derived CDR1 and CDR2 are MGHRA and YSYEKL. This CDR3 has 16 residues. Trimming cost V 1 base and J 0 bases, with 11 bases left between them. The CDR3 region has the DNA TGCGCCAGCAGCCAAGTTAATCTAGTAAGCACAGATACGCAGTATTTT. Translated: CASSQVNLVSTDTQYF.

This chain uses TRBV19 with TRBJ1-5, with D uncertain. Per germline, CDR1 LNHDA and CDR2 SQIVND (reference sequence). With 6 bases removed from V and 0 bases from J, the gap between germline ends came to 12 bases. This CDR3 has 15 residues. This CDR3 reads CASRARGNSNQPQHF. CDR3 coding DNA: TGTGCCAGTAGGGCCAGAGGGAATAGCAATCAGCCCCAGCATTTT.

This sequence joins TRBV7-6 and TRBJ2-6; D remains unclear. This CDR3 has 15 amino acids. Germline V gene lookup returns CDR1 SGHVS and CDR2 FNYEAQ. Trimming took 1 base from V and 4 from J, leaving 8 bases between them. The CDR3 sequence: CASSLGSAGANVLTF. In DNA form, the CDR3 reads TGTGCCAGCAGCTTAGGCAGCGCCGGGGCCAACGTCCTGACTTTC.

The chain employs TRBV6-5 and TRBJ2-3, with 11 bases identical to TRBD2. V dropped 4 bases and J dropped 9; count of bases not matched to a gene: 12. Germline CDR1 MNHEY, CDR2 SVGAGI. The CDR3 covers 16 residues. Written as DNA, the CDR3 is TGTGCCAGCAGTTCAGGACTAGCGGGTCAGGGGAGGACGCAGTATTTT. It codes for CASSSGLAGQGRTQYF.

The rearrangement joins TRBV11-3 to TRBJ2-1; 7 bases line up with TRBD1. CDR1 and CDR2 (germline): SGHNT, YENEEA. The CDR3 has 15 residues. V lost 2 bases to trimming and J lost 7 bases; unmatched junction nucleotides: 8. The CDR3 nucleotides read TGTGCCAGCAGCTTAACACAGGGGACGGGGAATGAGCAGTTCTTC. It translates to CASSLTQGTGNEQFF.

This chain connects TRBV5-6 to TRBJ1-1; possibly TRBD1 for D (6 bases). V was shortened by 2 bases and J by 1 base, with 12 bases between the two germline ends. The length of the CDR3 is 15 residues. Per the germline V gene, CDR1 is SGHDT and CDR2 is YYEEEE. In DNA, the CDR3 is TGTGCCAGCAGCTTTCGAGGGGGAAGGAACACTGAAGCTTTCTTT. Translating it yields CASSFRGGRNTEAFF.

This rearrangement joins TRBV19 to TRBJ2-7, with 14 positions matching TRBD2. Per the germline V gene, CDR1 is LNHDA and CDR2 is SQIVND (reference sequence). The CDR3 sequence is 16 residues long. The junction had 7 bases not matched to a gene; V was cut back by 5 bases and J by 4 bases. The CDR3 region is CASSPRRTSGRYEQYF. The CDR3 DNA sequence: TGTGCCAGTAGTCCGCGACGGACTAGCGGGAGGTACGAGCAGTACTTC.

The chain links TRBV29-1 to TRBJ2-5, with a weak D call TRBD1 (5 bases). The J call could be wrong; TRBJ2-7 is a better fit for the DNA end. CDR1 is SQVTM and CDR2 is ANQGSEA in the germline V gene. The CDR3 extends over 12 amino acids. The CDR3 sequence: CSVSPGPYEQYF. CDR3 nucleotide sequence: TGCAGCGTTTCTCCAGGGCCCTACGAGCAGTACTTC.

This CDR3 is CASSSGTTNEKLFF. In nucleotides, the CDR3 is TGCGCCAGCAGTAGCGGGACAACTAATGAAAAACTGTTTTTT. The V call is TRBV10-1, the J call TRBJ1-4; D not resolved. V lost 5 bases and J 0 bases, leaving 7 bases between the germline ends. The CDR3 sequence is 14 residues long. The germline V gene has CDR1 WNHNN and CDR2 SYGVQD (reference sequence).

This clone was counted only a few times. The gene calls are TRBV6-6 and TRBJ1-3, with D hard to call. Trimming shortened V by 2 bases and J by 0 bases, and 5 bases separated the two germline ends. The CDR3 runs 14 residues. Looked up from germline, CDR1 is MNHNY and CDR2 is SVGAGI (reference sequence). CDR3 loop: CASSYGSSGNTIYF. The CDR3 region has the DNA TGTGCCAGCAGTTACGGCAGCTCTGGAAACACCATATATTTT.

The chain combines TRBV13 with TRBJ2-7; possibly TRBD1 or TRBD2 for D (5 bases each). This CDR3 has 13 residues. Looked up from germline, CDR1 is PRHDT and CDR2 is FYEKMQ (reference sequence). V was pared by 5 bases and J by 7 bases, with 15 bases between. CDR3 region: CASSPRDGLEQYF. In DNA, the CDR3 is TGTGCCAGCAGCCCGAGGGACGGCTTGGAGCAGTACTTC.

The chain links TRBV10-2 to TRBJ2-7, with D perhaps matching TRBD2 (5 bases). The germline V gene has CDR1 WSHSY and CDR2 SAAADI. The V end was cut by 8 bases, the J end by 2 bases, with 13 bases between. This CDR3 is 13 amino acids long. CDR3 in amino acids: CASLRGQAYEQYF. Written as DNA, the CDR3 is TGCGCCAGCCTTCGAGGGCAGGCCTACGAGCAGTACTTC.

With regard to this clone: Other DNA sequences within the sample encode an identical CDR3. The J gene is TRBJ2-1, the V gene TRBV5-4; 12 nucleotides line up with TRBD1. The CDR3 sequence is 15 residues long. With 4 bases clipped from V and 4 bases from J, the junction kept 3 bases outside the gene matches. The germline gives CDR1 SGHNT, CDR2 YYREEE (reference sequence). The CDR3 sequence: CASSPGQGAYNEQFF. The CDR3 DNA sequence: TGTGCCAGCAGCCCGGGACAGGGGGCATACAATGAGCAGTTCTTC.